This T cell receptor beta chain stems from a study of monozygotic twins with inflammatory bowel disease. The CDR3 spans 15 residues. From the 5' RACE reads, TCRdb lists one entry per CDR3 protein and no DNA. This listing includes 300,000 to 450,000 distinct CDR3 sequences. Regarding this clonotype: Its antigen remains unknown.

Findings and caveats of the study: There was no support for any single strong signal or clonotype associated with IBD.

The chain combines TRBV12-3 or TRBV12-4 with TRBJ1-1; with no DNA, the TCRdb D assignment of TRBD1 cannot be verified. Specimen: blood. The sequence was collected from a human donor with ulcerative colitis or Crohn's disease, or a healthy co-twin of an affected twin (not recorded which). CDR3 amino acids: CASSFSTRGNTEAFF.